The 5 T cell receptor beta chains listed next were all sequenced from one sample in a study of blood T cell repertoires in COVID-19 (TCRdb year 2020). Library generation was performed with the immunoSEQ multiplex PCR assay. Drawn from immuneACCESS, this table holds only the in-frame rearrangements with V and J called that TCRdb kept. Clones are partly lost; checked studies trace under half to an unresolved V gene and leave the rest unexplained. The sample profile shows a few hundred thousand clones; about 85% of them were found once. The ten largest clones represent 2.9% of the sample. Sequencing was performed on peripheral blood. The receptors derive from a man in his forties or fifties who had recovered from COVID-19.

The chain joins TRBV28 to TRBJ1-1, with 9 bases fitting TRBD1. This CDR3 contains 12 residues. Losses at the gene ends were 6 bases for V and 9 bases for J; bases not matched to a gene: 5. CDR1 is MDHEN, CDR2 SYDVKM, per germline. CDR3 bases: TGTGCCAGCAGCGCAGGGACAGGGAAAGCTTTCTTT. As protein: CASSAGTGKAFF.

This clone has just one count. The genes are TRBV3-1 (or the pseudogene TRBV3-2) and TRBJ2-1; TRBD2 agrees at 7 bases. V lost 3 bases to trimming and J lost 4 bases; unmatched junction nucleotides: 6. This CDR3 spans 15 amino acids. CDR1 LGHDT and CDR2 YNNKEL come from the germline V gene (reference sequence). The CDR3 sequence: CASSQHREVYNEQFF. CDR3 bases: TGTGCCAGCAGCCAGCACCGGGAGGTGTACAATGAGCAGTTCTTC.

This rearrangement joins TRBV19 to TRBJ2-5; 11 bases line up with TRBD2. The length of the CDR3 is 15 residues. V lost 5 bases, J lost 5 bases, and 7 bases stayed unmatched. The germline V gene has CDR1 LNHDA and CDR2 SQIVND (reference sequence). The CDR3: CASSWLAGGAETQYF. In DNA, the CDR3 is TGTGCCAGTAGTTGGCTAGCGGGAGGTGCTGAGACCCAGTACTTC.

This chain uses TRBV18 with TRBJ2-2, with 11 bases aligning to TRBD2. The V and J ends lost 3 bases and 0 bases, in that order; junction bases with no gene match: 9. The length of the CDR3 is 19 residues. The V gene's germline CDR1 is KGHSH and CDR2 LQKENI. The CDR3 reads CASSPGLAALTANTGELFF. CDR3 nucleotides: TGTGCCAGCTCACCGGGACTAGCGGCCCTCACGGCGAACACCGGGGAGCTGTTTTTT.

The chain recombines TRBV3-1 (or the pseudogene TRBV3-2) with TRBJ1-1, with D tentatively TRBD1 (5 bases). The CDR3 runs 16 residues. Germline V CDR1 and CDR2: LGHDT, YNNKEL (reference sequence). V lost 2 bases to trimming and J lost 0 bases, with 13 bases between them. CDR3 protein: CASSQLGGSVNTEAFF. CDR3 DNA sequence: TGTGCCAGCAGCCAACTCGGGGGGTCCGTGAACACTGAAGCTTTCTTT.